This TCR beta chain was identified in a study of blood T cell repertoires in COVID-19. Cohort 3 recovery required two negative PCRs, clearance, or symptom resolution. The data were produced by immunoSEQ multiplex PCR, yet TCRdb's version contains in-frame clones alone and is incomplete. The table has over 150,000 clones, roughly 82% seen once; the top ten hold 12%. The sequenced sample consisted of PBMCs or T cells enriched from blood (not recorded which). The TCR was taken from a man in his forties who had recovered from COVID-19.

The CDR3, as DNA: TGTGCCAGCTCACCACGGCCACTAGCGGGGAGTAAAGAGACCCAGTACTTC. Translation gives CASSPRPLAGSKETQYF. This chain uses TRBV18 with TRBJ2-5, with 10 nucleotides matching TRBD2. With V trimmed by 1 base and J by 3 bases, 8 bases remained unmatched. This CDR3 spans 17 amino acids. Germline CDR1 KGHSH, CDR2 LQKENI.